A selection of T cell receptor beta chains follows, all from one sample in a study of PD-1 blockade in mismatch repair-deficient tumors. TCRdb's table, derived via immunoSEQ multiplex PCR, lists solely in-frame clones and lacks some. This sample yields about 14,000 clones, of which more than 85% are seen a single time; approximately 4.6% belongs to the top ten. Their specific antigens are unknown. Sample: cells cultured in vitro, taken from a patient treated with pembrolizumab. Every receptor here comes from an adult with mismatch repair-deficient cancer. Both conserved end residues are part of each CDR3. The D gene is left open where the match is weak. A clone size is listed for some rows: how often the clone was seen (once, few, many), or a class if it is expanded.

j_call d_call v_call clone_size cdr3_aa cdr3_nt
TRBJ2-3 TRBD2 TRBV10-3 . CAISEQGSGVTDTQYF TGTGCCATCAGTGAACAGGGTAGCGGGGTCACAGATACGCAGTATTTT
TRBJ1-1 . TRBV5-4 . CASSLGGNTEAFF TGTGCCAGCAGCTTGGGTGGGAACACTGAAGCTTTCTTT
TRBJ1-1 . TRBV21-1 . CASTLQLNTEAFF TGTGCCAGTACCTTACAGCTGAACACTGAAGCTTTCTTT
TRBJ1-4 . TRBV11-2 . CASSLGTGGGEKLFF TGTGCCAGCAGCTTAGGGACTGGGGGCGGAGAAAAACTGTTTTTT
TRBJ1-2 . TRBV27 . CASSLAGSDYGYTF TGTGCCAGCAGTTTGGCAGGGAGCGACTATGGCTACACCTTC
TRBJ2-7 . TRBV5-5 once CASSLGLRTGYEQYF TGTGCCAGCAGCTTGGGGTTACGGACTGGTTACGAGCAGTACTTC
TRBJ2-3 . TRBV10-3 once CAIRGATDTQYF TGTGCCATCCGGGGTGCCACAGATACGCAGTATTTT
TRBJ1-5 . TRBV10-3 . CAISDRNQPQHF TGTGCCATCAGTGACAGGAATCAGCCCCAGCATTTT
TRBJ2-1 . TRBV6-1 . CASVAGSYNEQFF TGTGCCAGCGTCGCAGGTTCCTACAATGAGCAGTTCTTC
TRBJ2-1 TRBD2 TRBV30 . CAWSSGLANNEQFF TGTGCCTGGAGTTCGGGACTAGCCAACAATGAGCAGTTCTTC
TRBJ1-2 TRBD1 TRBV7-3 . CASSLIPMDRVGGYTF TGTGCCAGCAGCTTAATTCCCATGGACAGGGTCGGAGGCTACACCTTC
TRBJ2-5 . TRBV6-1 . CASWKETQYF TGTGCCAGCTGGAAAGAGACCCAGTACTTC
TRBJ2-3 TRBD2 TRBV27 . CASSLSAGVTDTQYF TGTGCCAGCAGTTTATCTGCGGGAGTGACAGATACGCAGTATTTT
TRBJ1-2 TRBD1 TRBV29-1 . CSVVPGGTGWRGGYTF TGCAGCGTTGTCCCGGGCGGGACAGGGTGGCGAGGGGGCTACACCTTC
TRBJ1-2 TRBD1 TRBV6-1 . CASSVTTGSSSFNYGYTF TGTGCCAGCAGTGTAACGACAGGGAGCTCCTCCTTTAACTATGGCTACACCTTC
TRBJ1-1 . TRBV11-3 . CASSLNRDYAFF TGTGCCAGCAGCCTAAATCGGGACTATGCTTTCTTT
TRBJ2-5 . TRBV7-6 once CASSLGFRVQETQYF TGTGCCAGCAGCTTAGGATTTCGGGTCCAAGAGACCCAGTACTTC
TRBJ2-3 TRBD2 TRBV27 . CFAGLADTDTQYF TGTTTCGCGGGACTAGCGGACACAGATACGCAGTATTTT
TRBJ1-2 . TRBV28 . CASGTRGVNYGYTF TGTGCCAGCGGCACGAGGGGGGTGAACTATGGCTACACCTTC
TRBJ2-3 TRBD1 TRBV7-3 . CASSLDRGSTDTQYF TGTGCCAGCAGCTTAGACAGGGGATCGACAGATACGCAGTATTTT
TRBJ1-2 . TRBV5-1 few CASSLVGDNGYTF TGCGCCAGCAGCTTGGTGGGGGATAATGGCTACACCTTC
TRBJ1-2 . TRBV6-1 . CASSAGAGLYGYTF TGTGCCAGCAGTGCGGGCGCGGGGCTTTATGGCTACACCTTC
TRBJ2-2 TRBD2 TRBV5-1 . CASSLRTSGSFDTGELFF TGCGCCAGCAGCTTGAGGACTAGCGGGAGCTTTGACACCGGGGAGCTGTTTTTT
TRBJ1-6 TRBD1 TRBV30 . CAWSVEGQGRYNSPLHF TGTGCCTGGAGTGTAGAGGGACAGGGGCGTTATAATTCACCCCTCCACTTT
TRBJ1-2 . TRBV19 . CASSISPPGAGGYTF TGTGCCAGTAGTATATCCCCTCCGGGGGCGGGTGGCTACACCTTC
TRBJ2-6 . TRBV9 . CASSVGGFGANVLTF TGTGCCAGCAGCGTAGGGGGGTTTGGGGCCAACGTCCTGACTTTC
TRBJ2-3 . TRBV6-6 . CASSYFGADTQYF TGTGCCAGCAGTTACTTTGGGGCAGATACGCAGTATTTT
TRBJ2-1 . TRBV2 . CASSVYNEQFF TGTGCCAGCAGTGTTTACAATGAGCAGTTCTTC
TRBJ2-7 TRBD1 TRBV5-4 . CASSPTGFSLYEQYF TGTGCCAGCAGCCCGACAGGGTTCAGCTTGTACGAGCAGTACTTC
TRBJ2-1 TRBD1 TRBV2 once CASSADRASYNEQFF TGTGCCAGCAGCGCGGACAGGGCATCCTACAATGAGCAGTTCTTC
TRBJ1-2 TRBD1 TRBV5-1 . CASSLDTGGNGYTF TGCGCCAGCAGCTTGGATACAGGGGGCAATGGCTACACCTTC
TRBJ2-7 TRBD1 TRBV19 . CASSIGTGSSYEQYF TGTGCCAGTAGTATCGGGACAGGGTCCTCCTACGAGCAGTACTTC
TRBJ2-3 . TRBV29-1 . CSVVRNADTQYF TGCAGCGTTGTAAGGAACGCAGATACGCAGTATTTT
TRBJ2-3 . TRBV29-1 . CSVRSATDTQYF TGCAGCGTTAGATCAGCCACAGATACGCAGTATTTT
TRBJ1-1 . TRBV4-1 . CASSQGGAFF TGCGCCAGCAGCCAAGGTGGAGCTTTCTTT
TRBJ2-4 . TRBV14 . CASSQDLGQGGSKNIQYF TGTGCCAGCAGCCAAGATCTTGGGCAGGGCGGTTCCAAAAACATTCAGTACTTC
TRBJ2-7 TRBD1 TRBV18 once CASSPTFGSGQESYEQYF TGTGCCAGCTCACCAACCTTTGGCTCAGGACAGGAATCCTACGAGCAGTACTTC
TRBJ2-1 TRBD2 TRBV15 . CATHWTSGGSYNEQFF TGTGCCACCCACTGGACTAGCGGGGGCTCCTACAATGAGCAGTTCTTC
TRBJ1-2 . TRBV27 . CASSWDGRNYGYTF TGTGCCAGCAGTTGGGACGGCCGTAACTATGGCTACACCTTC